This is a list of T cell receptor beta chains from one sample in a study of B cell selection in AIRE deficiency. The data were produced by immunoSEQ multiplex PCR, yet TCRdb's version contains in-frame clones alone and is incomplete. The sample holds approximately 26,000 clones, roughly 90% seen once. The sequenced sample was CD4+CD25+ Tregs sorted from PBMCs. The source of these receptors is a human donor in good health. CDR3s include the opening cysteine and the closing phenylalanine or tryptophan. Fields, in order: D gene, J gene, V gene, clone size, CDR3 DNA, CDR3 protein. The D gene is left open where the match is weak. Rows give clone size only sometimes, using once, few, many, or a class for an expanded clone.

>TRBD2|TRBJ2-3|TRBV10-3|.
TGTGCCATCAGTCTAAGCGGGGATTACACAGATACGCAGTATTTT
CAISLSGDYTDTQYF
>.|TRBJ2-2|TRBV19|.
TGTGCCAGTAGGGCACAGGGCTTTCTGAACACCGGGGAGCTGTTTTTT
CASRAQGFLNTGELFF
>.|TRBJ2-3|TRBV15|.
TGTGCCACCAGCCGTACTCGGCAGGGCACAGATACGCAGTATTTT
CATSRTRQGTDTQYF
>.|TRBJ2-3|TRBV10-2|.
TGCGCCAGCAGTGGGGGAGTAATGGGCACAGATACGCAGTATTTT
CASSGGVMGTDTQYF
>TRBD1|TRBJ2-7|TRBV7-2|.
TGTGCCAGCAGCTTAGGGGCTGGACAGGGGGGCGAGCAGTACTTC
CASSLGAGQGGEQYF
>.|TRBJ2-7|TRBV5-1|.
TGCGCCAGCAGCTTCGGACACGAGCAGTACTTC
CASSFGHEQYF
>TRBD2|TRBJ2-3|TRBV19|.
TGTGCCTCCCGCAGCGGGGGAGGAGATACGCAGTATTTT
CASRSGGGDTQYF
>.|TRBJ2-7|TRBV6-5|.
TGTGCCAGCAGTTACTCTGGGACAACACCCGCCGAGCAGTACTTC
CASSYSGTTPAEQYF
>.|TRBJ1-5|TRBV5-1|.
TGCGCCAGCAGCTTGGGGGGGAGTCAGCCCCAGCATTTT
CASSLGGSQPQHF
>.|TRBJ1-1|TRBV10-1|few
TGCGCCAGCAGCGCCGACAGGAGGACTGAAGCTTTCTTT
CASSADRRTEAFF
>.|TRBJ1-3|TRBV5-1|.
TGCGCCAGCAGCTCAGGAACTGGAAACACCATATATTTT
CASSSGTGNTIYF
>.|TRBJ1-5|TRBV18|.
TGTGCCAGCTCAAGGTCGGGGGGCGAACAGCCCCAGCATTTT
CASSRSGGEQPQHF
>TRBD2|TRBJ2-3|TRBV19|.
TGTGCCAGTAGTATTGTAGCGGGGGGATTTAGTCTAGATACGCAGTATTTT
CASSIVAGGFSLDTQYF
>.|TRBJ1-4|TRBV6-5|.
TGTGCCAGCAGTTCTGGTATTCGAGGAAAACTGTTTTTT
CASSSGIRGKLFF
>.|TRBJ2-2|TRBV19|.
TGTGCCAGTAGCGCAGTGGACACCGGGGAGCTGTTTTTT
CASSAVDTGELFF
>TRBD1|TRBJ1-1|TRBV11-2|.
TGTGCCAGCAGCCTCAATGCAGGGGGTGAAGCTTTCTTT
CASSLNAGGEAFF
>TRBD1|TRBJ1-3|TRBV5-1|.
TGCGCCAGCAGCTTGACAGGGGGCACTGGAAACACCATATATTTT
CASSLTGGTGNTIYF
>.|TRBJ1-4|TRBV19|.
TGTGCCTCCCGGCGTCAGGGATATGAAAAACTGTTTTTT
CASRRQGYEKLFF
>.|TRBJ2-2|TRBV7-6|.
TGTGCCAGCAGCTTGGCCGGGGAGCTGTTTTTT
CASSLAGELFF
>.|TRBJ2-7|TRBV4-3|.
TGCGCCAGCAGCCAAGACAGATCTGGGGCCTACGAGCAGTACTTC
CASSQDRSGAYEQYF
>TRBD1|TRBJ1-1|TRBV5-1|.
TGCGCCAGCAGCCTAAAAGGACAGGGTGCCGCTGAAGCTTTCTTT
CASSLKGQGAAEAFF
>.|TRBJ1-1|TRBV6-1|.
TGTGCCAGCAGTATCGGAGGGGGTTTGAACACTGAAGCTTTCTTT
CASSIGGGLNTEAFF